The 9 T cell receptor beta chains given below trace back to one sample, sequenced in a study of tumor and adjacent non-tumor tissue in lung cancer. A modified ARM-PCR protocol with three rounds of nested PCR amplified TCRbeta. TCRdb reprocessed the multiplex PCR reads with MiXCR, giving one entry per CDR3 protein. The repertoire has some 80,000 distinct CDR3 sequences, around 82% of them found once; the top ten carry 21%. The template was RNA from unsorted bulk tissue. This non-tumor lung sample came from over 3 cm beyond the tumor edge. The sample taken for sequencing was distant non-tumor lung tissue. The receptors derive from a woman aged 45-65 years with non-small cell lung cancer.

This chain joins TRBV12-5 and TRBJ2-7, with a tentative D call TRBD2 (6 bases). Per the germline V gene, CDR1 is LGHNT and CDR2 is FRNRAP. CDR3 size: 14 residues. CDR3 protein: CVSSRGGSSYEQYF. The CDR3 DNA follows: TGTGTTAGCTCCCGGGGAGGTAGCTCCTACGAGCAGTACTTC.

Ten or more counts support this clonotype. This chain connects TRBV11-2 to TRBJ1-6; 10 bases are a match to TRBD1. The V gene's germline CDR1 is SGHAT and CDR2 FQNNGV. J lost 8 bases, V lost 0 bases, and 1 base had no gene match. The CDR3 loop spans 15 amino acids. In DNA, the CDR3 is TGTGCCAGCAGCTTAGAGACAGGGGGCCATTCACCCCTCCACTTT. It codes for CASSLETGGHSPLHF.

This clonotype has just one count. V gene TRBV2 combines with J gene TRBJ1-6; D is perhaps TRBD1 (5 bases). The CDR3 consists of 16 residues. CDR1 and CDR2 (germline): SNHLY, FYNNEI. Trimming took off 7 bases at V and 0 bases at J, with 13 bases between the two ends. The CDR3 protein is CASTGTVGSYNSPLHF. The CDR3 DNA reads TGTGCCAGCACCGGGACGGTGGGCTCCTATAATTCACCCCTCCACTTT.

Regarding this clonotype: Its ends do not fully match the called genes, so a read error is possible. This chain connects TRBV28 to TRBJ1-1; D is unclear. The V gene's germline CDR1 is MDHEN and CDR2 SYDVKM. The CDR3 totals 14 residues. In nucleotides, the CDR3 is TGTGCCAGCAGTTTAAGACCGTTGAACTCTGAAGCTTTCTTT. Amino acid sequence: CASSLRPLNSEAFF.

A remark on this clonotype: Germline and junction disagree at one end, which may indicate a read error. The chain joins TRBV4-1 to TRBJ2-2; tentative D call: TRBD1 (5 bases). Germline CDR1 and CDR2: MGHRA and YSYEKL. This CDR3 comprises 16 residues. The CDR3 protein is CPSRQEPGQNTGELFF. The CDR3 DNA reads as TGCCCCAGCAGACAAGAGCCAGGACAGAACACCGGGGAGCTGTTTTTT.

This clonotype came up once. No conserved phenylalanine or tryptophan is present at the end of the CDR3, so a read error is the likely explanation. The chain has TRBV5-1 and TRBJ1-5; D could derive from TRBD1 or TRBD2 (5 bases each). The end of the DNA fits TRBJ2-3 better, so the J call may be wrong. CDR1 and CDR2 from the germline V gene are SGHRS and YFSETQ. The CDR3 sequence is 14 residues long. The CDR3 nucleotides are TGCGCCAGCAGGGGGGACGGCAGCAATCAGCCCCAGTATATT. Amino acid sequence: CASRGDGSNQPQYI.

This clonotype was observed many times. The rearrangement joins TRBV6-1 to TRBJ2-3, with 8 bases identical to TRBD2. Germline V gene sequence: CDR1 MNHNS, CDR2 SASEGT. This CDR3 contains 15 residues. J gave up 4 bases and V 2 bases, and 5 bases lay outside the gene matches. The CDR3 DNA reads TGTGCCAGCAGTGAAAGGTCGGGAGGGGCAGATACGCAGTATTTT. Translated: CASSERSGGADTQYF.

This clonotype was seen ten or more times. The rearrangement joins TRBV14 to TRBJ2-7; a weak D match, TRBD2 (7 bases). Trimming took off 4 bases at V and 9 bases at J, with 16 bases between the two ends. From germline, CDR1 is SGHDN and CDR2 FVKESK. The CDR3 runs to 13 residues. The chain's CDR3 is CASSRVGGARQYF. CDR3 bases: TGTGCCAGCAGCCGTGTTGGGGGGGCACGGCAGTACTTC.

In its sample, this clonotype was seen many times. J is TRBJ2-3 and V is TRBV28; no clear D gene. The CDR3 consists of 11 residues. The germline gives CDR1 MDHEN, CDR2 SYDVKM. Trimming shortened V by 8 bases and J by 6 bases, and 9 bases separated the two germline ends. CDR3 region: CASGIADTQYF. The CDR3 nucleotides read TGTGCCAGCGGGATTGCCGATACGCAGTATTTT.